Listed here are 10 T cell receptor beta chains from one sample, sequenced in a study of shared T cell receptors in the human thymus. Profiled with immunoSEQ multiplex PCR; TCRdb holds only in-frame clones, not every one. Of 700,000 or so clones in the sample, roughly 88% were seen once. The same sample was also used in a study of human thymus T cells.

Source material: thymocytes. All receptors come from a girl under three years old with a congenital heart defect.

Comments on this clone: Distinct nucleotide sequences in the sample also encode this CDR3. The V call is TRBV20-1, the J call TRBJ2-5; the D is unclear. The CDR3 is made up of 11 amino acids. Trimming removed 3 bases at V and 2 bases at J, with 4 bases between. From germline, CDR1 is DFQATT and CDR2 SNEGSKA (reference sequence). The CDR3 DNA reads as TGCAGTGCTAGCGGGCAAGAGACCCAGTACTTC. This sequence encodes CSASGQETQYF.

The genes are TRBV13 and TRBJ2-7; the match to TRBD2 covers 9 bases. The CDR3 loop spans 16 amino acids. Germline CDR1 PRHDT, CDR2 FYEKMQ (reference sequence). V lost 3 bases and J lost 1; bases outside the gene matches: 7. The CDR3 loop reads CASSFVSGGPSYEQYF. CDR3 DNA sequence: TGTGCCAGCAGCTTTGTTAGCGGGGGACCTTCCTACGAGCAGTACTTC.

About this clone: Relative to the germline gene, one junction end is altered; a read error may explain this. The J gene is TRBJ1-4, the V gene TRBV5-6; 8 nucleotides align to TRBD1. The length of the CDR3 is 13 residues. Germline loops: CDR1 SGHDT, CDR2 YYEEEE. The CDR3 DNA sequence: TGTGCCAGCAGCTACGGACAGGGTGAAGAACTGTTTTTT. Translation: CASSYGQGEELFF. The full variable domain, its missing parts supplied by reference TRBV5-6 and TRBJ1-4, is DAGVTQSPTHLIKTRGQQVTLRCSPKSGHDTVSWYQQALGQGPQFIFQYYEEEERQRGNFPDRFSGHQFPNYSSELNVNALLLGDSALYLCASSYGQGEELFFGSGTQLSVL.

V gene TRBV10-2 combines with J gene TRBJ2-4; 8 bases map to TRBD2. The V segment lost 0 bases and the J segment 4 bases; nucleotides outside the gene matches: 8. Per the germline V gene, CDR1 is WSHSY and CDR2 is SAAADI. This CDR3 is built from 17 residues. This CDR3 is CASSESAQRGRKNIQYF. The CDR3, as DNA: TGCGCCAGCAGTGAGTCGGCCCAGCGGGGGCGAAAAAACATTCAGTACTTC.

J is TRBJ2-3 and V is TRBV11-2; D remains unclear. CDR1 is SGHAT and CDR2 is FQNNGV in the germline V gene. The CDR3 length is 12 residues. Trimming cost V 6 bases and J 1 base, with 5 bases left between them. In nucleotides, the CDR3 is TGTGCCAGCAGACGGGGCACAGATACGCAGTATTTT. The encoded protein is CASRRGTDTQYF.

V gene TRBV4-1 combines with J gene TRBJ2-5, with D perhaps TRBD2 (5 bases). CDR1 is MGHRA and CDR2 is YSYEKL in the germline V gene. Trimming removed 0 bases at V and 5 bases at J, with 22 bases between. The CDR3 has 18 residues. The CDR3 protein is CASSQDFRSSSSYETQYF. The DNA of the CDR3 is TGCGCCAGCAGCCAAGATTTCCGATCTAGCTCCAGTTACGAGACCCAGTACTTC.

The rearrangement uses TRBV6-1 and TRBJ1-2; 9 nucleotides match TRBD1. V dropped 6 bases and J dropped 5; count of bases not matched to a gene: 4. The germline V gene has CDR1 MNHNS and CDR2 SASEGT. This CDR3 has 13 amino acids. The CDR3 nucleotides are TGTGCCAGCAGGTTCGGGACAGGGTATGGCTACACCTTC. This codes for CASRFGTGYGYTF.

J is TRBJ2-7 and V is TRBV5-6; a weak D match, TRBD2 (6 bases). CDR1 is SGHDT and CDR2 is YYEEEE in the germline V gene. The CDR3 loop spans 19 amino acids. V lost 0 bases to trimming and J lost 0 bases, with 22 bases between them. The CDR3 sequence is CASSLAKGRGRELSYEQYF. CDR3 nucleotides: TGTGCCAGCAGCTTGGCCAAGGGGCGCGGTCGGGAGCTCTCCTACGAGCAGTACTTC. Full variable domain (rest looked up from reference TRBV5-6 and TRBJ2-7): DAGVTQSPTHLIKTRGQQVTLRCSPKSGHDTVSWYQQALGQGPQFIFQYYEEEERQRGNFPDRFSGHQFPNYSSELNVNALLLGDSALYLCASSLAKGRGRELSYEQYFGPGTRLTVT.

The chain recombines TRBV30 with TRBJ1-4; D call uncertain. Trimming took 0 bases from V and 11 from J, leaving 10 bases between them. This CDR3 has 12 residues. Germline V gene lookup returns CDR1 GTSNPN and CDR2 SVGIG (reference sequence). CDR3 in amino acids: CAWSVSLEKLFF. CDR3 DNA: TGTGCCTGGAGTGTAAGCCTTGAGAAACTGTTTTTT.

The rearrangement joins TRBV30 to TRBJ2-6; 7 bases are shared with TRBD2. The CDR3 covers 17 residues. Germline lookup yields CDR1 GTSNPN and CDR2 SVGIG (reference sequence). With V trimmed by 2 bases and J by 0 bases, 7 bases remained unmatched. The CDR3 loop is CAWSWGGVFSGANVLTF. The CDR3 nucleotides are TGTGCCTGGAGTTGGGGGGGGGTTTTCTCTGGGGCCAACGTCCTGACTTTC. The entire variable domain, with the rest obtained from reference TRBV30 and TRBJ2-6, is as follows: SQTIHQWPATLVQPVGSPLSLECTVEGTSNPNLYWYRQAAGRGLQLLFYSVGIGQISSEVPQNLSASRPQDRQFILSSKKLLLSDSGFYLCAWSWGGVFSGANVLTFGAGSRLTVL.